This T cell receptor beta chain derives from a study of blood T cell repertoires in COVID-19. In the study overall: Donors in the United States, Italy and Spain gave samples during acute or convalescent COVID-19. PBMCs, B-cell-depleted T cells, or T cells were the source of the cDNA or gDNA that made up the material.

Germline V gene lookup returns CDR1 LNHDA and CDR2 SQIVND (reference sequence). The CDR3 totals 16 residues. The junction had 13 bases not matched to a gene; V was cut back by 8 bases and J by 1 base. The authors' processing: Researchers report that nucleated cell counts were estimated from reference gene primer amplification. TCRdb keeps only in-frame clones here, not all; method: immunoSEQ multiplex PCR. D and trimming were read from the DNA, whereas the V and J calls and clone size are those reported in that table. The sample holds some 200,000 clones, approximately 90% seen once. The source is a man in his forties or fifties with acute or convalescent COVID-19. The sample consisted of peripheral blood. The rearrangement uses TRBV19 and TRBJ1-1; 7 nucleotides align to TRBD1. The CDR3 loop reads CASVEALGQPNTEAFF. CDR3 nucleotide sequence: TGTGCCAGTGTGGAGGCTTTGGGACAGCCGAACACTGAAGCTTTCTTT. Full variable domain (outside the CDR3, taken from reference TRBV19 and TRBJ1-1): DGGITQSPKYLFRKEGQNVTLSCEQNLNHDAMYWYRQDPGQGLRLIYYSQIVNDFQKGDIAEGYSVSREKKESFPLTVTSAQKNPTAFYLCASVEALGQPNTEAFFGQGTRLTVV.